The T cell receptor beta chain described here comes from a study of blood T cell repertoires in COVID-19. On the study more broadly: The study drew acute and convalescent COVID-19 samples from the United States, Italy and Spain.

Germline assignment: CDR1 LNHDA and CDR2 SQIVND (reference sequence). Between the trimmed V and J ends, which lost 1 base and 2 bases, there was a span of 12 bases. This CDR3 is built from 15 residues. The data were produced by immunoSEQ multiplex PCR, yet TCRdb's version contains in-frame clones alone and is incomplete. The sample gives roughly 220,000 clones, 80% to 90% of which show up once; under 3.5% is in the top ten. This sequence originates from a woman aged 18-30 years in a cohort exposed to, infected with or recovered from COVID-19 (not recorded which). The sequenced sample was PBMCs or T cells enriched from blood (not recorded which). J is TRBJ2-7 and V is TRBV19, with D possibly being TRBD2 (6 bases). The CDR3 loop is CASSIAAGRPYEQYF. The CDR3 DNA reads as TGTGCCAGTAGTATAGCCGCGGGGAGGCCCTACGAGCAGTACTTC.